The clone carrying this TCR beta chain has a handful of counts. The antigen is undetermined. The sample is drawn from a study of T-cell reconstitution after alpha-beta-depleted transplantation in children. Notes on the study in general: The high TCRbeta diversity at day 60 in some patients came from surviving recipient T cells and thymic progenitors. Counts and diversity of T cells one year after transplant came mostly from newly produced T cells. Two months or so post-transplant, alpha-beta T cells reportedly derived from several hundred expanded graft clones.

Per germline, CDR1 SGHRS and CDR2 YFSETQ. V shed 4 bases and J 3 bases; nucleotides not matched to a gene: 16. CDR3 length equals 18 residues. This sample's TCRbeta library carried unique molecular identifier barcodes. TCRdb processed the PCR reads anew with MiXCR; each CDR3 protein has one entry. The sample has 750,000 to 950,000 distinct CDR3 sequences, less than 20% seen once. This sample comprised PBMCs, mostly from graft donor cells, obtained 360 days after TCRalphabeta/CD19-depleted stem cell transplant. This clonotype was obtained from a male patient younger than 18 who had a stem cell transplant for acute lymphoblastic leukemia, so the T cells may come from the graft donor. This chain uses TRBV5-1 with TRBJ2-1; 7 positions match TRBD2. The chain's CDR3 is CASSPLNGASGIYNEQFF. The CDR3 coding sequence is TGCGCCAGCAGCCCACTAAACGGGGCTAGCGGAATCTACAATGAGCAGTTCTTC.